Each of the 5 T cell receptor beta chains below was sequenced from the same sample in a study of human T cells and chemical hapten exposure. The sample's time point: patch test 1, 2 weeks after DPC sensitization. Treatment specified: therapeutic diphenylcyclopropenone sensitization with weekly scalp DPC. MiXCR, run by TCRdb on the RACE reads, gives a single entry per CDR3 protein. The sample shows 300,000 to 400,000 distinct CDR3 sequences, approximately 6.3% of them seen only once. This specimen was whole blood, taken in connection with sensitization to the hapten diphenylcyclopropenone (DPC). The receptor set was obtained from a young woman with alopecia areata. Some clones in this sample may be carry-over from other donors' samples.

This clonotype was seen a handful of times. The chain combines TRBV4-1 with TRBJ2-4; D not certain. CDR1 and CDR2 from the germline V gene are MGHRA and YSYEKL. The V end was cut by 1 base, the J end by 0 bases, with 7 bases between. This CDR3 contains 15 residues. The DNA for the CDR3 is TGCGCCAGCAGCCAAGTCACGGGAGCCAAAAACATTCAGTACTTC. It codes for CASSQVTGAKNIQYF.

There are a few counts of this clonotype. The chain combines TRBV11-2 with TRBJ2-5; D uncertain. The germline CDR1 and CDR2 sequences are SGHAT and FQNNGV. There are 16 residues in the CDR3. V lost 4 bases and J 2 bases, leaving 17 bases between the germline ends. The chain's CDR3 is CASSSTPTLTQETQYF. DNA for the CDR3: TGTGCCAGCAGCTCGACACCTACCCTGACGCAAGAGACCCAGTACTTC.

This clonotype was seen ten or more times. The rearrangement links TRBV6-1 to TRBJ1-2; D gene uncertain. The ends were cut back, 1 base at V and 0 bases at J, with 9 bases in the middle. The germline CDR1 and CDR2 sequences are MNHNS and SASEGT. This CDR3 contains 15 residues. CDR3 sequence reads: CASSEGTVPNYGYTF. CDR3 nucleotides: TGTGCCAGCAGTGAAGGGACGGTGCCTAACTATGGCTACACCTTC.

DNA of the CDR3: TGTGCCAGCAGTTACTCGGCCAGGTTGAACACTGAAGCTTTCTTT. Its protein is CASSYSARLNTEAFF. The chain joins TRBV6-5 to TRBJ1-1; no firm D call. The CDR3 consists of 15 residues. Trimming pared 0 bases from V and 0 bases from J, leaving 8 bases between. Germline V CDR1 and CDR2: MNHEY, SVGAGI.

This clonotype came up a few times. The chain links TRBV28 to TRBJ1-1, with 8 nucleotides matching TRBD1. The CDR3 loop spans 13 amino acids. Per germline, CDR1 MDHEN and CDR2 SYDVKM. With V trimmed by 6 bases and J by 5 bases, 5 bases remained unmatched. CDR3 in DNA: TGTGCCAGCAGAACAGGGGGTTGGACTGAAGCTTTCTTT. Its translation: CASRTGGWTEAFF. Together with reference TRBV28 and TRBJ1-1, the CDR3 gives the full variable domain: DVKVTQSSRYLVKRTGEKVFLECVQDMDHENMFWYRQDPGLGLRLIYFSYDVKMKEKGDIPEGYSVSREKKERFSLILESASTNQTSMYLCASRTGGWTEAFFGQGTRLTVV.